This entry features one T cell receptor beta chain sequence. Time point in this sample: patch test 3, about 24 weeks after DPC sensitization. Treatment specified: therapeutic diphenylcyclopropenone sensitization with weekly scalp DPC. The data originate from a study of human T cells and chemical hapten exposure. V shed 1 base and J shed 0 bases, with 9 bases lying between them. CDR1 is SEHNR, CDR2 FQNEAQ, per germline (reference sequence). The CDR3 runs to 15 residues. TCRdb recomputed calls from the RACE reads with MiXCR, one row per CDR3 protein. The sample lists approximately 60,000 distinct CDR3 sequences, about 10% occurring once.

The sample in question was whole blood, obtained in connection with sensitization to the hapten diphenylcyclopropenone (DPC). This receptor was obtained from a woman in her twenties or thirties with alopecia areata. Some clones in this sample may be carry-over from other donors' samples. V gene TRBV7-9 combines with J gene TRBJ1-1; no firm D call. CDR3 nucleotides: TGTGCCAGCAGCTTAGAGGAGGGTATGAACACTGAAGCTTTCTTT. This translates into CASSLEEGMNTEAFF.